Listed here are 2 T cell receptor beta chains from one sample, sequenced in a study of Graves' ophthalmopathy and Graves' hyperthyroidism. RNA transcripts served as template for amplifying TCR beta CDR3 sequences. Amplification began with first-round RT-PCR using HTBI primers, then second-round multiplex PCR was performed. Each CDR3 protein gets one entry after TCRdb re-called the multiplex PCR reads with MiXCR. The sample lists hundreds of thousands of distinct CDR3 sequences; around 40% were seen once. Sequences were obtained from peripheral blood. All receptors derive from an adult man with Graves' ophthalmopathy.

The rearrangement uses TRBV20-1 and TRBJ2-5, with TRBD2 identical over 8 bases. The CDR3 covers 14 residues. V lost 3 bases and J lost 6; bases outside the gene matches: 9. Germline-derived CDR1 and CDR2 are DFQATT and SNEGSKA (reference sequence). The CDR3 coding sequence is TGCAGTGCTAGCCGGGCGGGAGGAGTTAAGACCCAGTACTTC. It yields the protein CSASRAGGVKTQYF.

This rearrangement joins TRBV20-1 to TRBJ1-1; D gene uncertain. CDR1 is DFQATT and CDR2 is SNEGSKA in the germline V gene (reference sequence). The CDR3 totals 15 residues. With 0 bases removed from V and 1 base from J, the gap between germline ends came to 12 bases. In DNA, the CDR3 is TGCAGTGCTAGAGATCATAAGAGGGCGAACACTGAAGCTTTCTTT. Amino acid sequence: CSARDHKRANTEAFF.